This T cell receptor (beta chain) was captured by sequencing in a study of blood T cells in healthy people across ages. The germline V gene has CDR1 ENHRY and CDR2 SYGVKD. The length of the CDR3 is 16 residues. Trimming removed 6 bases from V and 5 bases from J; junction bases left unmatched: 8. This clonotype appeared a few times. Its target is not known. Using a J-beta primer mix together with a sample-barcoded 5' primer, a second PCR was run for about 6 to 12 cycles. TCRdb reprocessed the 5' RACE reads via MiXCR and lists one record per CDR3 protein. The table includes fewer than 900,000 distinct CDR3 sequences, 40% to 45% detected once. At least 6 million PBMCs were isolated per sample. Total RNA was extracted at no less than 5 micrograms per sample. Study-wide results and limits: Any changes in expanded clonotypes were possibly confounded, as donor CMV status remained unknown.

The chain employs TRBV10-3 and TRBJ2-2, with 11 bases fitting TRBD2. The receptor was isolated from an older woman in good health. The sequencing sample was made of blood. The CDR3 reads CAIRPKLAGVTGELFF. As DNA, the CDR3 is TGTGCCATCAGGCCTAAACTAGCGGGAGTAACCGGGGAGCTGTTTTTT.